This T cell receptor (beta chain) was documented in a study of T-cell memory formation after mild COVID-19. Barcoded TCR alpha and TCR beta cDNA libraries with UMIs came from 5'RACE using constant-segment primers. TCRdb used MiXCR to reprocess the 5' RACE reads, holding one entry per CDR3 protein. Of 400,000 to 450,000 distinct CDR3 sequences in the sample, about a sixth were seen once. This clonotype was observed a handful of times. The antigen is undetermined. Germline loops: CDR1 DFQATT, CDR2 SNEGSKA (reference sequence). V shed 3 bases and J shed 4 bases, with 19 bases lying between them. CDR3 length equals 16 residues. Study results and limitations: Among contracting clones, CD4+ were mainly CM/EM and CD8+ enriched in EMRA. Among clones contracting day 15 to 85, CD4/CD8 was balanced, whereas later expanders leaned CD4+.

Material: PBMCs or a T cell subset sorted from them (not recorded which). The clonotype originates from a man aged 18 to 29 who had mild COVID-19 (a few samples of this study predate the infection). Cell type and time point are not known. The chain is built from TRBV20-1 and TRBJ1-5; tentatively, D is TRBD1 (6 bases). The CDR3 DNA is TGCAGTGCTAGTGACCTCCTGGGACAACTAAATCAGCCCCAGCATTTT. Translating it yields CSASDLLGQLNQPQHF.